This T cell receptor beta chain emerged from a study of blood T cell repertoires in COVID-19. Study overall: Whether acute or convalescent, the COVID-19 samples came from the United States, Italy and Spain. The analysed material was cDNA or gDNA that came from T cells, B-cell-depleted T cells, or PBMCs.

Original data processing: Amplified reference gene primers provided the basis for estimating nucleated cell counts. Here immunoSEQ multiplex PCR was the method, and the copy in TCRdb shows in-frame clones only, minus some. That table furnishes V, J and clone size, whereas the DNA furnished D and trimming. The sample lists some 130,000 clones; around 88% were seen once. V lost 8 bases, J lost 10 bases, and 18 bases lay in between. This CDR3 is 13 amino acids long. The genes are TRBV12-3 or TRBV12-4 and TRBJ2-1, with a possible D match to TRBD1 (6 bases). The receptor comes from a man in his fifties or sixties with acute or convalescent COVID-19. The specimen sequenced was peripheral blood. CDR3 sequence: CASLRGSGVEQFF. DNA of the CDR3: TGTGCCAGCTTGAGAGGATCAGGGGTAGAGCAGTTCTTC.